This TCR beta chain was identified in a study of metastatic and nonmetastatic thyroid tumors. Notes on this clone: Compared with germline, one end of the junction differs, possibly owing to a read error.

Thyroid surgery was preceded by no treatment in any patient. The CDR3 is 12 amino acids. Germline V gene data show CDR1 as MNHNS and CDR2 as SASEGT. TCRdb reanalyzed the PCR reads via MiXCR. This sample has some 27,000 clones, with around 3.5% found just once. The chain links TRBV6-1 to TRBJ2-2; possibly TRBD1 or TRBD2 for D (6 bases each). The sample consisted of blood. This TCR derives from a male donor with papillary thyroid cancer or a benign thyroid nodule (not recorded which). Some clones in this sample may be carry-over from other donors' samples. CDR3 nucleotide sequence: TGTGCCAACAGTAGGGGGGACGGGGAGCTGTTTTTT. It specifies CANSRGDGELFF.